The 25 T cell receptor beta chains in this list originate from one sample, sequenced in a study of T cells after yellow fever vaccination. TCRdb recomputed calls from the 5' RACE reads with MiXCR, one row per CDR3 protein. The profile covers about 580,000 distinct CDR3 sequences, with 17% appearing a single time and around 15% taken by the ten largest. Sequenced here: PBMCs, sampled less than 6 days after the first yellow fever vaccination. The receptors were gathered from a man between 18 and 29 years old who received the YFV17D yellow fever vaccine.

This chain connects TRBV10-3 to TRBJ1-2; D is uncertain. In germline, CDR1 is ENHRY, CDR2 SYGVKD. CDR3 length equals 14 residues. Trimming took 0 bases from V and 5 from J, leaving 10 bases between them. The CDR3 nucleotides read TGTGCCATCAGTGAGTCACGAGCCTTTTATGGCTACACCTTC. Protein sequence: CAISESRAFYGYTF.

This clonotype was counted between two and nine times. The chain links TRBV4-3 to TRBJ1-2; perhaps TRBD1 as D (5 bases). The V end was cut by 0 bases, the J end by 13 bases, with 15 bases between. The CDR3 has 13 amino acids. Looked up from germline, CDR1 is LGHNA and CDR2 is YSLEER. The CDR3 sequence is CASSQDRGQGRTF. The CDR3 region has the DNA TGCGCCAGCAGCCAAGATAGAGGCCAGGGACGCACCTTC.

The CDR3 DNA reads as TGCAGCCCCCCTACAGGGAAAAGCACAGATACGCAGTATTTT. It specifies CSPPTGKSTDTQYF. The chain couples TRBV20-1 to TRBJ2-3; maybe TRBD1 (6 bases). Germline V gene sequence: CDR1 DFQATT, CDR2 SNEGSKA (reference sequence). This CDR3 comprises 14 residues.

The sample holds many counts of this clonotype. J is TRBJ1-1 and V is TRBV5-6; the D gene is possibly TRBD1 (6 bases). The germline gives CDR1 SGHDT, CDR2 YYEEEE. The CDR3 is 19 residues long. V dropped 0 bases and J dropped 6 bases, with 27 bases sitting between them. CDR3 residues: CASSLAGGVRRGLGSEAFF. The CDR3 DNA reads TGTGCCAGCAGCTTGGCGGGGGGCGTGCGACGGGGCCTGGGATCTGAAGCTTTCTTT.

The J gene is TRBJ2-7, the V gene TRBV5-1, with a possible D match to TRBD1 (5 bases). The CDR3 totals 12 residues. Germline CDR1 and CDR2: SGHRS and YFSETQ. V lost 5 bases to trimming and J lost 5 bases, with 11 bases between them. The CDR3 DNA sequence: TGCGCCAGCAGTTCAGGGTTCCACGAGCAGTACTTC. It specifies CASSSGFHEQYF.

The chain has TRBV18 and TRBJ2-7, with 9 bases matching TRBD1. Germline V gene data show CDR1 as KGHSH and CDR2 as LQKENI. With V trimmed by 5 bases and J by 2 bases, 10 bases remained unmatched. The CDR3 consists of 16 residues. CDR3 loop: CASSSPSRTGAYEQYF. Here the CDR3 DNA reads TGTGCCAGCTCATCTCCATCAAGGACAGGGGCCTACGAGCAGTACTTC.

This chain links TRBV5-4 with TRBJ2-7; no clear D gene. Germline CDR1 reads SGHNT; CDR2 reads YYREEE (reference sequence). This CDR3 region has 12 residues. The V and J ends lost 1 base and 5 bases respectively, with 7 bases between them. CDR3 amino acids: CASSLYLDEQYF. CDR3 in DNA: TGTGCCAGCAGCTTGTACCTAGACGAGCAGTACTTC.

The CDR3 region is CSAHSSGGETQYF. The CDR3 region has the DNA TGCAGTGCACACTCTAGCGGGGGGGAGACCCAGTACTTC. The chain recombines TRBV20-1 with TRBJ2-5; 11 bases are shared with TRBD2. CDR1 and CDR2 (germline): DFQATT, SNEGSKA (reference sequence). Losses at the gene ends were 6 bases for V and 5 bases for J; bases not matched to a gene: 5. The CDR3 is 13 amino acids.

This clonotype has more than one count but fewer than ten. V and J are TRBV20-1 and TRBJ2-5; 7 nucleotides agree with TRBD2. In germline, CDR1 is DFQATT, CDR2 SNEGSKA (reference sequence). The V gene end was trimmed by 5 bases and the J gene end by 2 bases; junction bases not matched to a gene: 8. This CDR3 has 14 amino acids. CDR3 DNA: TGCAGTGCTCGCCGGACTAGTCCTCAAGAGACCCAGTACTTC. The encoded protein is CSARRTSPQETQYF.

V and J are TRBV15 and TRBJ2-1, with 11 bases lining up with TRBD2. The CDR3 sequence is 15 residues long. V lost 6 bases, J lost 7 bases, and 8 bases stayed unmatched. Germline V gene sequence: CDR1 LNHNV, CDR2 YYDKDF (reference sequence). The DNA of the CDR3 is TGTGCCACCAGAATAGCGGGGGGGCCTATTAATGAGCAGTTCTTC. It translates to CATRIAGGPINEQFF.

The table lists this clonotype with a few counts. This chain uses TRBV9 with TRBJ2-5, with a possible D match to TRBD2 (7 bases). Looked up from germline, CDR1 is SGDLS and CDR2 is YYNGEE. The CDR3 loop spans 15 amino acids. V was clipped by 0 bases and J by 5 bases, with 14 bases between them. CDR3 amino acids: CASSVGGGLRETQYF. In DNA form, the CDR3 reads TGTGCCAGCAGCGTAGGGGGGGGGCTCCGGGAGACCCAGTACTTC. Full variable domain (remainder filled in from reference TRBV9 and TRBJ2-5): DSGVTQTPKHLITATGQRVTLRCSPRSGDLSVYWYQQSLDQGLQFLIQYYNGEERAKGNILERFSAQQFPDLHSELNLSSLELGDSALYFCASSVGGGLRETQYFGPGTRLLVL.

This clonotype was counted a few times. The chain uses TRBV12-3 or TRBV12-4 and TRBJ1-3; D is ambiguous. This CDR3 is built from 13 residues. The ends were cut back, 5 bases at V and 0 bases at J, with 5 bases in the middle. In DNA, the CDR3 is TGTGCCAGCAGTATCAGCTCTGGAAACACCATATATTTT. Its protein product is CASSISSGNTIYF.

This clonotype was found many times. The chain carries TRBV27 and TRBJ1-1; TRBD1 is a possible D gene (5 bases). Between the trimmed V and J ends, which lost 6 bases and 5 bases, there was a span of 13 bases. CDR1 and CDR2 from the germline V gene are MNHEY and SMNVEV (reference sequence). This CDR3 is 13 amino acids long. The CDR3 DNA is TGTGCCAGCAGCTCGCAGGGAAGGACTGAAGCTTTCTTT. The encoded protein is CASSSQGRTEAFF.

This clonotype was recorded a few times. The chain combines TRBV10-3 with TRBJ1-2, with 7 nucleotides matching TRBD1. The germline V gene encodes CDR1 ENHRY and CDR2 SYGVKD. V shed 5 bases, J shed 0 bases, and the junction held 6 bases outside the gene matches. CDR3 length: 15 amino acids. The CDR3: CAISLGGEANYGYTF. CDR3 sequence (DNA): TGTGCCATCAGTTTAGGGGGCGAAGCTAACTATGGCTACACCTTC.

The rearrangement joins TRBV7-6 to TRBJ2-1, with D perhaps TRBD2 (6 bases). The germline V gene has CDR1 SGHVS and CDR2 FNYEAQ. The CDR3 is 14 residues long. Trimming stripped 5 bases from V and 7 bases from J, with 15 bases between. CDR3 protein: CASSPQSLANEQFF. In DNA form, the CDR3 reads TGTGCCAGCAGCCCTCAGAGCCTAGCGAATGAGCAGTTCTTC.

This clonotype turned up a few times. This chain uses TRBV7-9 with TRBJ2-2; 7 bases map to TRBD1. The ends lost 6 bases at V and 6 bases at J; junction bases unmatched: 7. Germline V lookup: CDR1 SEHNR, CDR2 FQNEAQ (reference sequence). The CDR3 is 14 amino acids. CDR3 region: CASSRQGWAGELFF. The CDR3 DNA reads as TGTGCCAGCAGTCGACAGGGTTGGGCCGGGGAGCTGTTTTTT.

This clonotype has more than one count but fewer than ten. Mismatch with germline at one junction end may stem from a read error. V gene TRBV27 combines with J gene TRBJ2-1; D remains unclear. From germline, CDR1 is MNHEY and CDR2 SMNVEV (reference sequence). The CDR3 consists of 15 residues. CDR3 loop: CTSSLSTVVYNEQFF. The CDR3 region has the DNA TGCACCAGCAGTTTATCCACAGTGGTGTACAATGAGCAGTTCTTC.

This chain links TRBV7-2 with TRBJ2-1, with 9 bases identical to TRBD2. With V trimmed by 5 bases and J by 9 bases, 8 bases remained unmatched. The CDR3 is 14 residues long. Germline CDR1 is SGHTA and CDR2 is FQGNSA. CDR3 in DNA: TGTGCCAGCAGCACCGAGGCGACTAGCGGTGAGCAGTTCTTC. This encodes CASSTEATSGEQFF.

The chain carries TRBV29-1 and TRBJ2-7; D is ambiguous. The CDR3 sequence is 14 residues long. Trimming took off 5 bases at V and 1 base at J, with 15 bases between the two ends. Germline lookup yields CDR1 SQVTM and CDR2 ANQGSEA. CDR3 coding DNA: TGCAGCGTTATCCCCTGGACGGATTCCTACGAGCAGTACTTC. Translation gives CSVIPWTDSYEQYF.

This clonotype turned up a few times. CDR3 loop: CASGLDWTDPYNEQFF. CDR3 bases: TGTGCTAGTGGTTTGGATTGGACAGATCCTTACAATGAGCAGTTCTTC. The chain uses TRBV12-5 and TRBJ2-1; a weak D match, TRBD1 (6 bases). Between the trimmed V and J ends, which lost 1 base and 4 bases, there was a span of 14 bases. CDR3 length: 16 residues. Germline CDR1 LGHNT, CDR2 FRNRAP.

This clonotype has just a few counts. The rearrangement uses TRBV15 and TRBJ2-5; D is ambiguous. CDR1 LNHNV and CDR2 YYDKDF come from the germline V gene (reference sequence). The CDR3 extends over 17 amino acids. Trimming took off 1 base at V and 4 bases at J, with 19 bases between the two ends. This CDR3 is CATSRVRTNLLRETQYF. The DNA of the CDR3 is TGTGCCACCAGCAGAGTCCGCACCAACTTACTCCGAGAGACCCAGTACTTC.

The gene calls are TRBV9 and TRBJ1-3; D remains ambiguous. The V end lost 3 bases, the J end lost 0 bases, and 13 bases lay between the germline ends. The length of the CDR3 is 16 residues. Germline-derived CDR1 and CDR2 are SGDLS and YYNGEE. The chain's CDR3 is CASSGLGLSSGNTIYF. As DNA, the CDR3 is TGTGCCAGCAGCGGATTAGGACTGAGCTCTGGAAACACCATATATTTT.

This clonotype has a handful of counts. V usage is TRBV10-3 and J usage is TRBJ2-3, with 8 positions matching TRBD2. The CDR3 contains 17 residues. The germline V gene has CDR1 ENHRY and CDR2 SYGVKD. J gave up 2 bases and V 2 bases, and 9 bases lay outside the gene matches. The CDR3 region has the DNA TGTGCCATCAGTGAGAACCCCGGGACTAGAGACACAGATACGCAGTATTTT. Translating gives CAISENPGTRDTDTQYF.

In this sample, this clonotype turned up a few times. This chain joins TRBV20-1 and TRBJ2-3; D might be TRBD2 (6 bases). Per germline, CDR1 DFQATT and CDR2 SNEGSKA (reference sequence). V was cut by 3 bases and J by 0 bases, with 10 bases left in between. The length of the CDR3 is 14 residues. DNA for the CDR3: TGCAGTGCTAGTTCAGGGACTAGCACAGATACGCAGTATTTT. Translating it yields CSASSGTSTDTQYF.

This clonotype has only a few counts. V is TRBV4-3 and J is TRBJ1-2; D gene uncertain. CDR1 is LGHNA, CDR2 YSLEER, per germline. This CDR3 comprises 14 residues. The V end lost 0 bases, the J end lost 4 bases, and 9 bases lay between the germline ends. Here the CDR3 reads CASSQDRESYGYTF. As DNA, the CDR3 is TGCGCCAGCAGCCAAGATAGGGAGAGCTATGGCTACACCTTC.